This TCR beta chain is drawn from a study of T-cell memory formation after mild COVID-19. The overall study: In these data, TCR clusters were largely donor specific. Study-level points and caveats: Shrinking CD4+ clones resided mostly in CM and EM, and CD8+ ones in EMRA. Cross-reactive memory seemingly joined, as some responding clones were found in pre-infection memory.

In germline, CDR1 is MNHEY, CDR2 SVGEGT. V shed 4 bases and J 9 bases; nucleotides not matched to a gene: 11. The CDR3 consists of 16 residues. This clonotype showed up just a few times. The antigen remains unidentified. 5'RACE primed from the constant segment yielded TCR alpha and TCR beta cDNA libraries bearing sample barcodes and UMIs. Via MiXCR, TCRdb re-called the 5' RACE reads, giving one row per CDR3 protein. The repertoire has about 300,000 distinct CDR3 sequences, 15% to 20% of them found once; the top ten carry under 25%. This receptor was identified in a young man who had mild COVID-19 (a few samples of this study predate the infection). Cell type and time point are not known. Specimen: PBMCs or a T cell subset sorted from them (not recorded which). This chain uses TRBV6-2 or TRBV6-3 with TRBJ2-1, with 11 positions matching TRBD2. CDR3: CASSSPTSGGRGEQFF. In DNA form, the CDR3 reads TGTGCCAGCAGTTCCCCTACTAGCGGGGGAAGGGGTGAGCAGTTCTTC.